This TCR beta chain was obtained from a study of cytomegalovirus exposure and HLA in healthy donors. PCR primers comprised 60 Vbeta and 13 Jbeta primers. Profiling relied on immunoSEQ multiplex PCR, and the TCRdb table lists in-frame clones only, not all of them. Of 110,000 or so clones in the sample, approximately 74% were seen once. Whole-study results and caveats: In vitro testing confirmed a few CMV-associated chains as specific for CMV antigens. Highly shared variants forming one cluster were likely a sequencing artifact. Investigators reported 150 to 200 TCR beta chains as tied to cytomegalovirus. With further analysis later on, most CMV-associated TCR beta chains appeared HLA-restricted.

Regarding this clone: Its specificity is unknown.

This CDR3 spans 12 amino acids. V lost 1 base and J 8 bases, leaving 8 bases between the germline ends. CDR1 is SEHNR, CDR2 FQNEAQ, per germline (reference sequence). J is TRBJ1-2 and V is TRBV7-9; D unresolved. The receptor's source is a woman aged 35 to 49 in good health and CMV-seropositive. The sample consisted of PBMCs. CDR3 DNA: TGTGCCAGCAGCTTAGAAAGCGGGGGCTACACCTTC. Its translation is CASSLESGGYTF.